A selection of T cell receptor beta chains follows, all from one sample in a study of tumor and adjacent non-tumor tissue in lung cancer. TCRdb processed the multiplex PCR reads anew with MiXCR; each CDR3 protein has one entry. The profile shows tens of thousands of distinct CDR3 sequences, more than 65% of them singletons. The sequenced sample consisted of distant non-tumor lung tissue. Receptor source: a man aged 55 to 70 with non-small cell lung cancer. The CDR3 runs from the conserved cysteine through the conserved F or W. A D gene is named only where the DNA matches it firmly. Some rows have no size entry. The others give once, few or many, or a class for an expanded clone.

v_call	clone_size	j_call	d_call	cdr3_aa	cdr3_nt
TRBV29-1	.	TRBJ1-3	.	CSVTVIASGSPIYF	TGCAGCGTTACCGTTATAGCCTCTGGAAGCCCCATATATTTT
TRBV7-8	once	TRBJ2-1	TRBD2	CASSERYSGDSYNEQFF	TGTGCCAGCAGCGAACGGTACAGCGGGGACTCCTACAACGAGCAGTTCTTC
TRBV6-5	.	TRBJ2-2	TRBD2	CASTTLARNTGELFF	TGCGCCAGCACCACACTAGCGCGAAACACCGGGGAGCTGTTTTTT
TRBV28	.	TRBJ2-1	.	CDSIQRSYNEQFF	TGTGACAGCATCCAACGCTCCTACAATGAGCAGTTCTTC
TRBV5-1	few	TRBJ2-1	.	CASSWGAGNEQFF	TGCGCCAGCAGTTGGGGAGCGGGTAATGAGCAGTTCTTC
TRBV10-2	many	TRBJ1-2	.	CASSRDGNYGYTF	TGCGCCAGCAGTCGGGACGGTAACTATGGCTACACCTTC
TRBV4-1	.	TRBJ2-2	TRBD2	CASSHGLAGGNTGELFF	TGCGCCAGCAGCCACGGACTAGCGGGAGGCAACACCGGGGAGCTGTTTTTT
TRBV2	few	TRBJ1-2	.	CASNLWTPWDYGYTF	TGTGCCAGCAATTTGTGGACTCCCTGGGACTATGGCTACACCTTC
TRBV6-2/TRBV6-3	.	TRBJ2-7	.	CASSTYWTAYERYF	TGTGCCAGCAGTACTTACTGGACAGCCTACGAGCGGTACTTC
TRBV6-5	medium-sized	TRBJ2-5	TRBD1	CASSYTGGGGETQYF	TGTGCCAGCAGTTATACAGGGGGTGGGGGGGAGACCCAGTACTTC
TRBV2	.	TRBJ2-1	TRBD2	CANREGRGGSGNNEQFF	TGTGCCAACAGAGAGGGCCGGGGCGGGAGTGGAAACAATGAGCAGTTCTTC
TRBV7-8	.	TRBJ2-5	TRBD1	CANSLDGTGQGNTQYF	TGTGCCAACAGCTTAGACGGGACAGGTCAAGGGAATACCCAGTACTTC
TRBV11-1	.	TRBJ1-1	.	CASGLAAGTEAFF	TGTGCCAGCGGCTTAGCGGCGGGGACTGAAGCTTTCTTT
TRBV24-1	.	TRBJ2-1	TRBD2	CATSDPSMTSDSYNEQFF	TGTGCCACCAGTGACCCCTCTATGACTAGCGACTCCTACAATGAGCAGTTCTTC
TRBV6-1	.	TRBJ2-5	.	CASSEVMGVRVETQYF	TGTGCCAGCAGCGAGGTAATGGGAGTGCGTGTAGAGACCCAGTACTTC
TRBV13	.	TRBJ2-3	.	CASSFARQNTDAQYF	TGCGCCAGCAGCTTTGCGAGACAGAACACAGATGCGCAGTATTTT
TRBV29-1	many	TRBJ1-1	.	CSVENRGNTEAFF	TGCAGCGTTGAGAATCGGGGGAACACTGAAGCTTTCTTT
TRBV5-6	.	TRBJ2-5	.	CTSSLGGSHRVRAQYF	TGTACCAGCAGCTTGGGGGGCTCACACAGGGTGCGGGCCCAGTACTTC
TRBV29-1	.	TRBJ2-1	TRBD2	CSVPQLAGFGNEQFF	TGCAGCGTTCCACAATTAGCGGGATTTGGGAATGAACAGTTCTTC
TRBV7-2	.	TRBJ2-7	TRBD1	CASSLDRGHYEQYF	TGTGCCAGCAGCTTGGACAGGGGCCACTACGAGCAGTACTTC
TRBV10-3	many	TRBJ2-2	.	CAITAENTGELFF	TGTGCCATCACTGCGGAGAACACCGGGGAGCTGTTTTTT
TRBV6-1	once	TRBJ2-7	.	CASSDTLDFYEQYF	TGTGCCAGCAGTGATACCCTGGACTTCTACGAACAGTACTTC
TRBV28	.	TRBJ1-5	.	CANLLGRGNRPQHF	TGTGCCAATCTACTTGGAAGGGGCAATCGGCCCCAGCATTTT
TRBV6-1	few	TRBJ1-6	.	CTCSETLPGYNSPLHF	TGTACCTGCAGTGAAACCCTCCCGGGCTATAATTCACCCCTCCACTTT
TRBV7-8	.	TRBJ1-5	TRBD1	CASSLGDRGRRQSQHF	TGTGCCAGCAGCCTTGGTGACAGGGGGCGCCGGCAGTCCCAGCATTTT
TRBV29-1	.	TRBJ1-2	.	CNVFGHGGYIF	TGCAACGTATTTGGGCATGGTGGCTACATCTTC
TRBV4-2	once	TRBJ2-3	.	CASNQGGTNGTDTQYF	TGTGCCAGCAACCAAGGAGGCACTAACGGCACGGATACGCAGTATTTT
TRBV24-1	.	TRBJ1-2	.	CAARFGADGGCTF	TGTGCCGCCCGATTCGGAGCGGATGGTGGCTGCACCTTC
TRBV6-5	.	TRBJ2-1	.	CASSYKGGMNKQFF	TGTGCCAGCAGTTATAAGGGCGGGATGAATAAGCAGTTTTTC
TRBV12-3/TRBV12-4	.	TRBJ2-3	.	CASTFAGRRTGTQYF	TGTGCCAGCACTTTCGCGGGGAGACGCACAGGTACGCAGTATTTT
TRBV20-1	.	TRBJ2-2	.	CSDRVGGNTGELFF	TGCAGTGATAGAGTGGGGGGAAACACCGGGGAGCTGTTTTTT
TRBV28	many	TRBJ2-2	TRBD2	CASSADIAGSGELFF	TGTGCCAGCAGTGCGGATATAGCGGGAAGCGGGGAGCTGTTTTTT
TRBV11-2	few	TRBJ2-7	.	CASSLMREQYF	TGTGCTAGCAGCTTGATGCGCGAGCAGTACTTC
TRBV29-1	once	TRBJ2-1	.	CGVNYAVNEQFF	TGCGGCGTAAATTATGCGGTCAATGAGCAGTTCTTC
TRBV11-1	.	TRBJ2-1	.	CSSSLAHGIGMSEQFF	TGTTCTAGCAGCTTAGCTCATGGGATTGGGATGAGTGAGCAGTTCTTC
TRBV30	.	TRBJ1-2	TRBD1	CACSARQGVGYTF	TGTGCTTGTAGTGCACGACAGGGGGTGGGCTACACCTTC
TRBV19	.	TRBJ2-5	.	CASSTQRHTRETQCF	TGTGCCAGTAGTACCCAACGACATACGAGAGAGACCCAGTGCTTC
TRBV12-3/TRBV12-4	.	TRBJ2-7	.	CANSLLVNSYEQYF	TGTGCCAACAGTCTTCTTGTGAACTCCTACGAGCAGTACTTC
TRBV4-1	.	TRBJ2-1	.	CASSQNFRGDSYNEQLF	TGCGCCAGCAGCCAAAATTTTCGCGGGGACTCCTACAATGAGCAGCTCTTC
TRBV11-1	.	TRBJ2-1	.	CTSSFHTYSINEQFF	TGTACCAGCAGCTTCCACACCTATAGCATCAATGAGCAGTTCTTC
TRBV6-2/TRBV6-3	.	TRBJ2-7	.	CASSFRDSSYYEQYF	TGTGCCAGCAGTTTCCGGGATTCCAGCTATTACGAGCAGTACTTC
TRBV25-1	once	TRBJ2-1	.	CTSSRVQYNEQFF	TGTACCAGCAGCCGGGTCCAGTACAATGAGCAGTTCTTC
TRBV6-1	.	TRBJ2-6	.	CASLRFGAGANVPTF	.
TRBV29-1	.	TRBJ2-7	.	CSIVLGVISYEQYF	TGCAGCATCGTCCTTGGCGTGATCTCGTACGAGCAGTACTTC
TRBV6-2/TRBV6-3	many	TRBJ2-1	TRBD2	CASSYGSSGMNEQFF	TGTGCCAGCAGTTACGGGAGTAGCGGGATGAATGAGCAGTTCTTC
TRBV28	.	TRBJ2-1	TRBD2	CASSPSGAYSEPLF	TGTGCCAGCAGTCCTAGCGGTGCCTACAGTGAGCCGCTCTTC
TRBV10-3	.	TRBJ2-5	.	CAISLKYGETQYF	TGTGCCATCAGTTTGAAATATGGGGAGACCCAGTACTTC
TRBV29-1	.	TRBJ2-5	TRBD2	CGVGLAGGTQYF	TGCGGCGTTGGACTAGCGGGAGGGACCCAGTACTTC
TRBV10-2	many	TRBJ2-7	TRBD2	CASKQAGGAYEQYF	TGCGCCAGCAAGCAAGCGGGGGGGGCCTACGAGCAGTACTTC
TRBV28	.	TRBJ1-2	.	CTSNRWKGNYGYTF	TGTACCAGCAACAGGTGGAAGGGTAACTATGGCTACACCTTC
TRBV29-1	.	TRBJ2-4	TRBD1	CIDLTGGMNIQYF	TGCATCGACCTTACAGGGGGGATGAACATTCAGTACTTC
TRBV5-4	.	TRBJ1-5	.	CASSLGGNEIQHF	TGTGCCAGCAGCTTGGGTGGGAACGAGATCCAGCATTTT